This T cell receptor beta chain was sequenced during a study of immune cell composition in non-small cell lung cancer. Normal lung was sampled as far from the tumour as possible, at least 3 cm. Using immunoSEQ multiplex PCR, the repertoire was profiled, and TCRdb retains in-frame clones only, with some absent. Of 2,000 or so clones listed, more than 60% are singletons. CDR1 and CDR2 from the germline V gene are MDHEN and SYDVKM. The length of the CDR3 is 11 residues. With 6 bases removed from V and 5 bases from J, the gap between germline ends came to 4 bases. This chain connects TRBV28 to TRBJ2-2; no definite D call. The source material was non-adjacent lung tissue. The receptor was isolated from a human donor with non-small cell lung cancer. CDR3: CASSRTGELFF. The CDR3 bases are TGTGCCAGCAGCCGGACCGGGGAGCTGTTTTTT.